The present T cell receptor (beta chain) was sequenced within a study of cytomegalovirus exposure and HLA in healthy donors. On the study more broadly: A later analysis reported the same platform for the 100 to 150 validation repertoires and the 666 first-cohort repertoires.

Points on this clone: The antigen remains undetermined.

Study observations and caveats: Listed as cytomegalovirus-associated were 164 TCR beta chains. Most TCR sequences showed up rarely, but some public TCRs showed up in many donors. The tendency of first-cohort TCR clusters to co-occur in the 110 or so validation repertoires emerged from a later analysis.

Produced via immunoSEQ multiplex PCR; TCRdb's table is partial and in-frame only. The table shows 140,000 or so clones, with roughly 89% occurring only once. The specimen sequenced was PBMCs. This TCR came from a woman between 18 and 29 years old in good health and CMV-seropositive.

The CDR3 here is CASSGRDRGRSPLHF. The CDR3 DNA sequence: TGTGCCAGCAGTGGCCGGGACAGGGGGCGATCACCCCTCCACTTT. The chain carries TRBV25-1 and TRBJ1-6; TRBD1 matches at 12 bases. V dropped 4 bases and J dropped 10; count of bases not matched to a gene: 5. CDR3 length equals 15 residues. Germline-derived CDR1 and CDR2 are MGHDK and SYGVNS.